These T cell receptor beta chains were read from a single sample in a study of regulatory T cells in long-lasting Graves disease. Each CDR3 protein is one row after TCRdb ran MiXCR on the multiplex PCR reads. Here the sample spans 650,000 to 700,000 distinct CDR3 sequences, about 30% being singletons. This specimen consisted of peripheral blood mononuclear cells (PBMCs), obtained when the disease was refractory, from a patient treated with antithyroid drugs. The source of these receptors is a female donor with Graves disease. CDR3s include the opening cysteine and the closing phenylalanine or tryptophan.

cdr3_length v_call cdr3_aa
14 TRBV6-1 CASSSSGEGTEAFF
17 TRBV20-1 CSGRTGGTGGDSYEQYF
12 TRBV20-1 CSAPIRWEGYTF
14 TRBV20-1 CSARGTSSYNEQFF
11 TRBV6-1 CATKENYGYTF
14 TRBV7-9 CASSSGPGIEGYTF
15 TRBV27 CASSYKDYRDYEQYF
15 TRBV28 CASSLPQAANYGYTF
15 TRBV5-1 CASSLNTGGHYEQYF
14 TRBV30 CAWSHSGSNQPQHF
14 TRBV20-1 CSAPDRFLNTEAFF
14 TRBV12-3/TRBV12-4 CASNTRDRVYGYTF
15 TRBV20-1 CSVVGLAGAPYEQYF
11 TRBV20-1 CSASLQETQYF
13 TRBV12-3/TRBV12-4 CASSLAQGDTIYF
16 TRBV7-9 CASSLMEGGGNQPQHF
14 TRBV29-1 CSVEQGGGNQPQHF
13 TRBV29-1 CSVLHGPNTEAFF
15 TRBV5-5 CASSFLRGYQETQYF
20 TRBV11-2 CASSLLGRDYSSSGANVLTF
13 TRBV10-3 CAISAAGPETQYF
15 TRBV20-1 CSARDFLELQETQYF
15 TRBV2 CAGSETAGGLGEQYF
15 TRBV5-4 CASSLSTGPNYGYTF
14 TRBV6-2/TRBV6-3 CASSTTGVEETQYF
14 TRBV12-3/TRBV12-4 CAIPRGTQDGGYTF
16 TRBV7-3 CASSAWPGLASNEQFF
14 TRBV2 CASNLGRGNQPQHF
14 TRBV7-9 CASSLAVGLDEQYF
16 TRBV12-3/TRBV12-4 CASSLVSGGYNQPQHF
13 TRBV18 CASSPGQTYGYTF
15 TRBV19 CASSMYGRGRETQYF
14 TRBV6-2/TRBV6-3 CASNGKSGHTEAFF
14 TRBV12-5 CASGLTDGNTEAFF
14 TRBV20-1 CSARRDNGVSPLHF
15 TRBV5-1 CASSLRTGRNQPQHF
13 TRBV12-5 CASGAGQLWGYTF
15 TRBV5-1 CASSLPTGRNYGYTF
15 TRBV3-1 CASSQDDRAKNIQYF
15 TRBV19 CASSTTGGSNQPQHF
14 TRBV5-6 CASSPDMSSYEQYF
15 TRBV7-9 CASSSTRAGVHGYTF